These 9 T cell receptor beta chains originate from one sample sequenced in a study of identical twins. TCRdb itself ran the 5' RACE reads through MiXCR, one entry per CDR3 protein. The sample consists of 420,000 or so distinct CDR3 sequences, less than 20% of them appearing once. Sequencing was carried out using naive T cells sorted from blood. The receptors were gathered from a man aged 50-60 years in good health.

This clonotype has a handful of counts. The V call is TRBV7-2, the J call TRBJ2-7; TRBD2 matches 12 bases. The CDR3 spans 16 residues. J gave up 7 bases and V 0 bases, and 7 bases lay outside the gene matches. CDR1 SGHTA and CDR2 FQGNSA come from the germline V gene. DNA for the CDR3: TGTGCCAGCAGCTTAGCGCTAGCGGGAGGGCCAGGAGAGCAGTACTTC. Translating it yields CASSLALAGGPGEQYF.

The sample holds a few counts of this clonotype. The chain's CDR3 is CSARAGTEGYNSPLHF. The CDR3 region has the DNA TGCAGTGCTAGGGCCGGGACCGAAGGTTATAATTCACCCCTCCACTTT. This chain links TRBV20-1 with TRBJ1-6, with D perhaps TRBD1 (5 bases). CDR1 is DFQATT, CDR2 SNEGSKA, per germline (reference sequence). The CDR3 sequence is 16 residues long. V was cut by 3 bases and J by 4 bases, with 16 bases left in between.

The chain combines TRBV6-6 with TRBJ2-1; 9 bases line up with TRBD2. Losses at the gene ends were 5 bases for V and 15 bases for J; bases not matched to a gene: 5. The CDR3 totals 11 residues. CDR1 is MNHNY and CDR2 is SVGAGI in the germline V gene (reference sequence). CDR3 sequence (DNA): TGTGCCAGCAGTCCAGCGGGAGGACGGTTCTTC. This encodes CASSPAGGRFF.

Note on this clonotype: This could be a read error, since a much larger clone is one nucleotide away. The chain combines TRBV10-2 with TRBJ1-2; maybe TRBD1 (5 bases). This CDR3 contains 12 residues. V was trimmed by 2 bases and J by 8 bases, leaving 9 bases between them. CDR1 is WSHSY and CDR2 is SAAADI in the germline V gene. CDR3 DNA: TGCGCCAGCAGTGAGGGACACGTCGGCTACACCTTC. It yields the protein CASSEGHVGYTF.

This clonotype came up once. In nucleotides, the CDR3 is TGTGCCAGCAGTTTTTACGGGGACTCCTACGAGCAGTACTTC. Translating it yields CASSFYGDSYEQYF. The chain couples TRBV28 to TRBJ2-7; tentatively, D is TRBD2 (5 bases). The V end lost 3 bases, the J end lost 0 bases, and 9 bases lay between the germline ends. In germline, CDR1 is MDHEN, CDR2 SYDVKM. The CDR3 has 14 amino acids. Looking up the rest from reference TRBV28 and TRBJ2-7 gives the full variable domain: DVKVTQSSRYLVKRTGEKVFLECVQDMDHENMFWYRQDPGLGLRLIYFSYDVKMKEKGDIPEGYSVSREKKERFSLILESASTNQTSMYLCASSFYGDSYEQYFGPGTRLTVT.

This clonotype appeared many times. V and J are TRBV12-3 or TRBV12-4 and TRBJ1-2, with TRBD1 matching over 10 bases. After removal of 3 bases from V and 0 bases from J, the junction contained 10 bases not matched to a gene. This CDR3 spans 18 amino acids. The CDR3 nucleotides read TGTGCCAGCAGTTTTGGTGTCGCGACAGGGGGCACTAACTATGGCTACACCTTC. It is translated as CASSFGVATGGTNYGYTF.

This clonotype was seen only a few times. V and J are TRBV3-1 and TRBJ1-4; a weak D match, TRBD1 (5 bases). Trimming removed 8 bases from V and 1 base from J, with 8 bases in between. Germline CDR1 and CDR2: LGHDT and YNNKEL (reference sequence). The CDR3 has 13 amino acids. CDR3 loop: CASAQGTNEKLFF. For the CDR3, the DNA is TGTGCCAGCGCGCAGGGAACTAATGAAAAACTGTTTTTT.

The chain employs TRBV6-2 or TRBV6-3 and TRBJ2-1; 10 bases are a match to TRBD2. The CDR3 has 15 residues. The junction had 12 bases not matched to a gene; V was cut back by 6 bases and J by 10 bases. The germline V gene encodes CDR1 MNHEY and CDR2 SVGEGT. The CDR3 sequence is CASRMGSGGIREQFF. The DNA for the CDR3 is TGTGCCAGCAGGATGGGTAGCGGGGGGATTAGAGAGCAGTTCTTC.

The rearrangement joins TRBV28 to TRBJ2-1; no clear D. V was trimmed by 1 base and J by 10 bases, leaving 8 bases between them. Per germline, CDR1 MDHEN and CDR2 SYDVKM. CDR3 length: 12 residues. CDR3 in DNA: TGTGCCAGCAGTTTATTAACTGAAGAGCAGTTCTTC. This gives the protein CASSLLTEEQFF.